This T cell receptor (beta chain) is from a study of control samples from healthy donors and cancer patients. Measured with immunoSEQ multiplex PCR; TCRdb has only the in-frame clones, and not every one. The sample yields 150,000 or so clones, approximately 93% seen once. The germline V gene encodes CDR1 GTSNPN and CDR2 SVGIG (reference sequence). The CDR3 contains 12 residues. The ends were cut back, 3 bases at V and 5 bases at J, with 10 bases in the middle. Source material: blood. This chain uses TRBV30 with TRBJ2-5, with D uncertain. The sequence derives from a man aged 18 to 30 in good health. The CDR3 is CAWRGSGETQYF. CDR3 nucleotides: TGTGCCTGGAGAGGGTCCGGTGAGACCCAGTACTTC.